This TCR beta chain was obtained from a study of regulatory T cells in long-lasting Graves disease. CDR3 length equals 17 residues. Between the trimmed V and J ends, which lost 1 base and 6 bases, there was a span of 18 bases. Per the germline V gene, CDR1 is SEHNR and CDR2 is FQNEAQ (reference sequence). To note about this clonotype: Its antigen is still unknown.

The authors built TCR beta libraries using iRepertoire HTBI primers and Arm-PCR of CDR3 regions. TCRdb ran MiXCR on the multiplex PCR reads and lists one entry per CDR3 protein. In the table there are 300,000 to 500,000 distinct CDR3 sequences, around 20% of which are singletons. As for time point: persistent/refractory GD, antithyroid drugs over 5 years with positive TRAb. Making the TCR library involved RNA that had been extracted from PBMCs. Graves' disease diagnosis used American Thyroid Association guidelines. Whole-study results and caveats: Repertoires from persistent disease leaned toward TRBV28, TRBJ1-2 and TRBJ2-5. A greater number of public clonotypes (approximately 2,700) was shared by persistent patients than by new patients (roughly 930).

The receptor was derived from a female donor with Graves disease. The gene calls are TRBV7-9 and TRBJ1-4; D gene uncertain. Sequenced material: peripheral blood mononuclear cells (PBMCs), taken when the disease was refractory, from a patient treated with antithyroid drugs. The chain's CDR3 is CASSLGQRELFDEKLFF. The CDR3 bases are TGTGCCAGCAGCTTAGGCCAGCGGGAATTATTTGATGAAAAACTGTTTTTT.